This is a list of T cell receptor beta chains from one sample in a study of human T cells and chemical hapten exposure. MiXCR, applied by TCRdb to the RACE reads, yields one record per CDR3 protein. This table holds 130,000 or so distinct CDR3 sequences, 8.5% to 9.5% found once. The sample taken for sequencing was whole blood. The source of these receptors is a male donor in good health. Some clones in this sample may be carry-over from other donors' samples. The CDR3 runs from the conserved cysteine through the conserved F or W. Each record gives: CDR3 DNA, CDR3 protein, D gene, clone size, J gene, V gene. D genes are given only for firm matches. Rows may omit the clone size; those that give it use once, few, many or a size class.

CDR3nt: TGTGCCAGCAGCTTAAAGGGGGGGGGACAAAACTATGGCTACACCTTC; CDR3aa: CASSLKGGGQNYGYTF; d_gene: NA; abundance: many; j_gene: TRBJ1-2; v_gene: TRBV7-3
CDR3nt: TGTGCCAGCAGCTTGGGGGGACCGAACACCGGGGAGCTGTTTTTT; CDR3aa: CASSLGGPNTGELFF; d_gene: NA; abundance: few; j_gene: TRBJ2-2; v_gene: TRBV7-6
CDR3nt: TGTGCCAGCAGCTTGCAGGGGGTTTCACCCCTCCACTTT; CDR3aa: CASSLQGVSPLHF; d_gene: TRBD1; abundance: many; j_gene: TRBJ1-6; v_gene: TRBV11-2
CDR3nt: TGCGCCAGCAGCTTGGCACCGCGACCGAACACCGGGGAGCTGTTTTTT; CDR3aa: CASSLAPRPNTGELFF; d_gene: NA; abundance: many; j_gene: TRBJ2-2; v_gene: TRBV5-1
CDR3nt: TGTGCCAGCCCGAACAGGGTTAGAGCCGGCGGGGATACGCAGTATTTT; CDR3aa: CASPNRVRAGGDTQYF; d_gene: NA; abundance: NA; j_gene: TRBJ2-3; v_gene: TRBV2
CDR3nt: TGCAGTGCTAGAAGGCGGGGGCGAATCCCTAGCAATCAGCCCCAGCATTTT; CDR3aa: CSARRRGRIPSNQPQHF; d_gene: NA; abundance: NA; j_gene: TRBJ1-5; v_gene: TRBV20-1
CDR3nt: TGTGCCAGCAGCCTCGGACCAAACAGGGGGCCCTCCTCTGGGGCCAACGTCCTGACTTTC; CDR3aa: CASSLGPNRGPSSGANVLTF; d_gene: TRBD1; abundance: few; j_gene: TRBJ2-6; v_gene: TRBV7-9
CDR3nt: TGCAGCGTTGCATTTACAGGGAACACTGAAGCTTTCTTT; CDR3aa: CSVAFTGNTEAFF; d_gene: NA; abundance: NA; j_gene: TRBJ1-1; v_gene: TRBV29-1
CDR3nt: TGTGCCAGCAGCCGGGACAGGGGGCTTGAAAAACTGTTTTTT; CDR3aa: CASSRDRGLEKLFF; d_gene: TRBD1; abundance: NA; j_gene: TRBJ1-4; v_gene: TRBV7-2
CDR3nt: TGTGCCAGCAGTTCAGGGGTCGAGCAGTACTTC; CDR3aa: CASSSGVEQYF; d_gene: NA; abundance: NA; j_gene: TRBJ2-7; v_gene: TRBV6-6
CDR3nt: TGTGCCAGCAGCCAATACCTCTGGGCGGGGGGAATCGATGAGCAGTTCTTC; CDR3aa: CASSQYLWAGGIDEQFF; d_gene: TRBD2; abundance: many; j_gene: TRBJ2-1; v_gene: TRBV14
CDR3nt: TGTGCCAGTAGTATATTGGGGGCAGATACGCAGTATTTT; CDR3aa: CASSILGADTQYF; d_gene: NA; abundance: NA; j_gene: TRBJ2-3; v_gene: TRBV19
CDR3nt: TGTGTCACCACGCCCCGGAACAGGGCCGATCAGCCCCAGCATTTT; CDR3aa: CVTTPRNRADQPQHF; d_gene: NA; abundance: few; j_gene: TRBJ1-5; v_gene: TRBV6-6
CDR3nt: TGTGCCAGCAGTTTTGGACAGGGGCGTGAGTACACCGGGGAGCTGTTTTTT; CDR3aa: CASSFGQGREYTGELFF; d_gene: TRBD1; abundance: many; j_gene: TRBJ2-2; v_gene: TRBV12-3/TRBV12-4
CDR3nt: TGTGCCAGCAGCTTGGTCCCAGTGGGGAGGGAAGCTTTCTTT; CDR3aa: CASSLVPVGREAFF; d_gene: NA; abundance: NA; j_gene: TRBJ1-1; v_gene: TRBV5-5
CDR3nt: TGCAGTGCTAGTCTTCTAGCGGGAGGCTGGTACGAGCAGTACTTC; CDR3aa: CSASLLAGGWYEQYF; d_gene: TRBD2; abundance: NA; j_gene: TRBJ2-7; v_gene: TRBV20-1
CDR3nt: TGTGCCAGTAGTAACGAATCCGGAGGCTTGGCTCGAATCGGGCAGTTCTTC; CDR3aa: CASSNESGGLARIGQFF; d_gene: NA; abundance: NA; j_gene: TRBJ2-1; v_gene: TRBV19
CDR3nt: TGTGCCAGCAGCCCTGCGGCAGGGGCTGGGGCCGGGGAGCTGTTTTTT; CDR3aa: CASSPAAGAGAGELFF; d_gene: NA; abundance: NA; j_gene: TRBJ2-2; v_gene: TRBV7-9
CDR3nt: TGTGCCAGCAGTGAAGGGCTAGCGGGAGACGAGCAGTACTTC; CDR3aa: CASSEGLAGDEQYF; d_gene: TRBD2; abundance: few; j_gene: TRBJ2-7; v_gene: TRBV2
CDR3nt: TGTGCCAGCAGTCTAAACGGTGGCTACGAGCAGTACTTC; CDR3aa: CASSLNGGYEQYF; d_gene: NA; abundance: few; j_gene: TRBJ2-7; v_gene: TRBV12-3/TRBV12-4
CDR3nt: TGTGCTAGTGGACGCCAGGGGGGAGCTAACTATGGCTACACCTTC; CDR3aa: CASGRQGGANYGYTF; d_gene: TRBD1; abundance: many; j_gene: TRBJ1-2; v_gene: TRBV12-5
CDR3nt: TGTGCCAGCAGCTTAAGACTCTCCACAGATACGCAGTATTTT; CDR3aa: CASSLRLSTDTQYF; d_gene: NA; abundance: many; j_gene: TRBJ2-3; v_gene: TRBV7-2
CDR3nt: TGTGCCAGCAGTGAATGGACTAGCGGGAGCTCAGATACGCAGTATTTT; CDR3aa: CASSEWTSGSSDTQYF; d_gene: TRBD2; abundance: NA; j_gene: TRBJ2-3; v_gene: TRBV2
CDR3nt: TGCAGCGTTGAAAAAACCAGGGGGCCCGGGGAGCTGTTTTTT; CDR3aa: CSVEKTRGPGELFF; d_gene: TRBD1; abundance: few; j_gene: TRBJ2-2; v_gene: TRBV29-1
CDR3nt: TGTGCCACCCGAGCGGGATACAATGAGCAGTTCTTC; CDR3aa: CATRAGYNEQFF; d_gene: TRBD2; abundance: few; j_gene: TRBJ2-1; v_gene: TRBV27
CDR3nt: TGCAGCGTTGACAGTGAAATCGGGACCTACAATGAGCAGTTCTTC; CDR3aa: CSVDSEIGTYNEQFF; d_gene: NA; abundance: few; j_gene: TRBJ2-1; v_gene: TRBV29-1
CDR3nt: TGCGCCAGCAGCCAAGATGGTACCCACTCTGGGGCCAACGTCCTGACTTTC; CDR3aa: CASSQDGTHSGANVLTF; d_gene: NA; abundance: many; j_gene: TRBJ2-6; v_gene: TRBV4-3
CDR3nt: TGTGCCAGCAAGTGGGCCGAGACCGGGGAGCTGTTTTTT; CDR3aa: CASKWAETGELFF; d_gene: NA; abundance: few; j_gene: TRBJ2-2; v_gene: TRBV2
CDR3nt: TGTGCCAGCATGATTCGGGGAAACAATGAGCAGTTCTTC; CDR3aa: CASMIRGNNEQFF; d_gene: NA; abundance: few; j_gene: TRBJ2-1; v_gene: TRBV2
CDR3nt: TGTGCCAGCAGCTTATTGATAGCGGGCGGGGAATATTTT; CDR3aa: CASSLLIAGGEYF; d_gene: TRBD2; abundance: many; j_gene: TRBJ2-3; v_gene: TRBV7-2
CDR3nt: TGTGCCAGTAGTATGGAAGGAAACACCATATATTTT; CDR3aa: CASSMEGNTIYF; d_gene: NA; abundance: few; j_gene: TRBJ1-3; v_gene: TRBV19
CDR3nt: TGTGCCAGCAGTTGGAGCGGGGAAGAGACCCAGTACTTC; CDR3aa: CASSWSGEETQYF; d_gene: TRBD2; abundance: many; j_gene: TRBJ2-5; v_gene: TRBV6-5
CDR3nt: TGTGCCAGCAGTTTTGGGCAGGGGGCTGGGGATGAGCAGTTCTTC; CDR3aa: CASSFGQGAGDEQFF; d_gene: TRBD1; abundance: NA; j_gene: TRBJ2-1; v_gene: TRBV27
CDR3nt: TGTGCCAGCAGCTTACCCAGGGGGCGCATCCATACGCAGTATTTT; CDR3aa: CASSLPRGRIHTQYF; d_gene: TRBD1; abundance: few; j_gene: TRBJ2-3; v_gene: TRBV5-4
CDR3nt: TGTGCCAGCAGCAAAGCCCCAGAGACCCAGTACTTC; CDR3aa: CASSKAPETQYF; d_gene: NA; abundance: few; j_gene: TRBJ2-5; v_gene: TRBV21-1
CDR3nt: TGCGCCAGCAGCCCTAGCCCAGGGGGATGGACTGAAGCTTTCTTT; CDR3aa: CASSPSPGGWTEAFF; d_gene: TRBD1; abundance: few; j_gene: TRBJ1-1; v_gene: TRBV5-1
CDR3nt: TGCAGTGCTGTCCCAGCGGGGGTCCCCTACGAGCAGTACTTC; CDR3aa: CSAVPAGVPYEQYF; d_gene: TRBD2; abundance: many; j_gene: TRBJ2-7; v_gene: TRBV20-1
CDR3nt: TGTGCCAGCAGGAACCCGGAGCACACCGGGGAGCTGTTTTTT; CDR3aa: CASRNPEHTGELFF; d_gene: NA; abundance: few; j_gene: TRBJ2-2; v_gene: TRBV28
CDR3nt: TGTGCCAGCTCACCACCGACAGGGTCATTCTACGAGCAGTACTTC; CDR3aa: CASSPPTGSFYEQYF; d_gene: TRBD1; abundance: few; j_gene: TRBJ2-7; v_gene: TRBV18
CDR3nt: TGTGCCAGCAGTACGTTCACCAGACAGGGGTTGCGTGAAAAACTGTTTTTT; CDR3aa: CASSTFTRQGLREKLFF; d_gene: TRBD1; abundance: few; j_gene: TRBJ1-4; v_gene: TRBV27
CDR3nt: TGTGCCAGCAGTGATGTAGGGAACACTGAAGCTTTCTTT; CDR3aa: CASSDVGNTEAFF; d_gene: NA; abundance: NA; j_gene: TRBJ1-1; v_gene: TRBV6-1
CDR3nt: TGTGCCAGCACTCCGGGGAACAATGAGCAGTTCTTC; CDR3aa: CASTPGNNEQFF; d_gene: NA; abundance: NA; j_gene: TRBJ2-1; v_gene: TRBV6-5
CDR3nt: TGCAGCGTGAACGGTGGGGACAGGGGGCTGGCAGATACGCAGTATTTT; CDR3aa: CSVNGGDRGLADTQYF; d_gene: TRBD1; abundance: NA; j_gene: TRBJ2-3; v_gene: TRBV29-1
CDR3nt: TGTGCCAGCAGCCTGGGACAGGGATTCGAGCAGTACTTC; CDR3aa: CASSLGQGFEQYF; d_gene: TRBD1; abundance: few; j_gene: TRBJ2-7; v_gene: TRBV9
CDR3nt: TGTGCCAGCAGCTTAGAGGACAGCCCCAATCAGCCCCAGCATTTT; CDR3aa: CASSLEDSPNQPQHF; d_gene: NA; abundance: NA; j_gene: TRBJ1-5; v_gene: TRBV7-6
CDR3nt: TGTGCCAGCAGCCCCCTCGGGGAGAACACAGATACGCAGTATTTT; CDR3aa: CASSPLGENTDTQYF; d_gene: NA; abundance: NA; j_gene: TRBJ2-3; v_gene: TRBV27
CDR3nt: TGTGCCAGCAGTTACACAGGGAGGCCTGAAGCTTTCTTT; CDR3aa: CASSYTGRPEAFF; d_gene: NA; abundance: few; j_gene: TRBJ1-1; v_gene: TRBV6-6
CDR3nt: TGTGCCAGCAGCCTCCTCCGCGGGGGGGCCGTGGAGGAGCAGTTCTTC; CDR3aa: CASSLLRGGAVEEQFF; d_gene: TRBD2; abundance: NA; j_gene: TRBJ2-1; v_gene: TRBV3-1
CDR3nt: TGTGCCAGCAGCTATCTAGGGGGGTACGAGCAGTACTTC; CDR3aa: CASSYLGGYEQYF; d_gene: NA; abundance: NA; j_gene: TRBJ2-7; v_gene: TRBV7-9
CDR3nt: TGTGCCAGCAGTTACTCGACAGGAGCTAATTCACCCCTCCACTTT; CDR3aa: CASSYSTGANSPLHF; d_gene: NA; abundance: few; j_gene: TRBJ1-6; v_gene: TRBV6-5
CDR3nt: TGTGCCAGCAGTTTACGGAACTATGGCTACACCTTC; CDR3aa: CASSLRNYGYTF; d_gene: NA; abundance: few; j_gene: TRBJ1-2; v_gene: TRBV12-3/TRBV12-4
CDR3nt: TGTGCCAGCAGCCCCCTCGGAGGGAGCCGGGAGACCCAGTACTTC; CDR3aa: CASSPLGGSRETQYF; d_gene: NA; abundance: many; j_gene: TRBJ2-5; v_gene: TRBV7-9
CDR3nt: TGTGCCAGCTCATCCCCAGCAGGGAGCTATGGCTACACCTTC; CDR3aa: CASSSPAGSYGYTF; d_gene: NA; abundance: many; j_gene: TRBJ1-2; v_gene: TRBV18
CDR3nt: TGTGCGAGCACATGCCGGGGGGTCCGAATCTCTGGAAACACCATATATTTT; CDR3aa: CASTCRGVRISGNTIYF; d_gene: NA; abundance: many; j_gene: TRBJ1-3; v_gene: TRBV7-2